A single sample is the source of the 14 T cell receptor beta chains below, sequenced in a study of cytomegalovirus exposure and HLA in healthy donors. With 60 Vbeta and 13 Jbeta primers, the PCR was carried out. Some clones are missing from TCRdb's copy, which holds only in-frame ones; the method was immunoSEQ multiplex PCR. This table holds 150,000 to 200,000 clones, 68% found once. What was sequenced was PBMCs. The receptor source for this set is a woman aged 35 to 49 in good health and CMV-seropositive.

This rearrangement joins TRBV15 to TRBJ1-3, with TRBD1 as a possible D gene (6 bases). Trimming shortened V by 3 bases and J by 2 bases, and 11 bases separated the two germline ends. Germline V lookup: CDR1 LNHNV, CDR2 YYDKDF (reference sequence). This CDR3 region has 15 residues. The CDR3 nucleotides are TGTGCCACCAGCAGGGGGGGGGCAACTGGAAACACCATATATTTT. Translation: CATSRGGATGNTIYF.

The chain links TRBV4-3 to TRBJ2-1; a weak D match, TRBD1 (6 bases). The CDR3 spans 15 residues. V was cut by 4 bases and J by 4 bases, with 14 bases left in between. CDR1 is LGHNA and CDR2 is YSLEER in the germline V gene. CDR3 sequence: CASSLNRVSYNEQFF. For the CDR3, the DNA is TGCGCCAGCAGCCTAAACAGGGTTTCATACAATGAGCAGTTCTTC.

The chain is built from TRBV6-4 and TRBJ1-2; 8 nucleotides agree with TRBD1. The V gene end was trimmed by 3 bases and the J gene end by 5 bases; junction bases not matched to a gene: 5. CDR1 is MRHNA and CDR2 is SNTAGT in the germline V gene. The CDR3 is 14 residues long. The CDR3 loop reads CASSDGRGPYGYTF. In nucleotides, the CDR3 is TGTGCCAGCAGTGATGGCAGGGGGCCTTATGGCTACACCTTC.

The chain combines TRBV5-1 with TRBJ1-1, with D maybe TRBD1 (6 bases). Germline CDR1 SGHRS, CDR2 YFSETQ. CDR3 size: 16 residues. Deletions cut 1 base from V and 2 bases from J, with 15 bases between. CDR3 nucleotides: TGCGCCAGCAGCTTGATGGCGCAGGGGCCCAACACTGAAGCTTTCTTT. This encodes CASSLMAQGPNTEAFF.

The chain recombines TRBV25-1 with TRBJ1-1; maybe TRBD1 (6 bases). Between the trimmed V and J ends, which lost 0 bases and 0 bases, there was a span of 17 bases. In germline, CDR1 is MGHDK, CDR2 SYGVNS. This CDR3 comprises 18 residues. The CDR3 DNA reads as TGTGCCAGCAGTGAATATTTTGTGGGGGCTAGCATGAACACTGAAGCTTTCTTT. Translated: CASSEYFVGASMNTEAFF.

This clone was counted only a few times. The chain carries TRBV6-5 and TRBJ2-1, with 9 bases aligning to TRBD1. V trimming: 5 bases; J trimming: 5 bases; junction bases outside the gene matches: 7. CDR3 length: 15 amino acids. From germline, CDR1 is MNHEY and CDR2 SVGAGI. CDR3 protein: CASSRGQGPNNEQFF. As DNA, the CDR3 is TGTGCCAGCAGTCGAGGACAGGGGCCAAACAATGAGCAGTTCTTC.

This chain uses TRBV6-5 with TRBJ1-3; D call uncertain. The CDR3 runs to 14 residues. Germline CDR1 and CDR2: MNHEY and SVGAGI. V gave up 6 bases and J gave up 0 bases, with 9 bases separating them. The CDR3 loop reads CASRGGFSGNTIYF. CDR3 nucleotides: TGTGCCAGCAGAGGAGGCTTCTCTGGAAACACCATATATTTT.

V usage is TRBV5-1 and J usage is TRBJ1-3; D is perhaps TRBD1 (6 bases). Germline CDR1 is SGHRS and CDR2 is YFSETQ. V lost 0 bases to trimming and J lost 4 bases, with 14 bases between them. The CDR3 loop spans 16 amino acids. The CDR3 DNA is TGCGCCAGCAGCTTGGCCGGGACAATAGCCGGAAACACCATATATTTT. Translating gives CASSLAGTIAGNTIYF.

V usage is TRBV27 and J usage is TRBJ2-7; TRBD1 matches 8 bases. V lost 5 bases, J lost 6 bases, and 9 bases stayed unmatched. Germline lookup yields CDR1 MNHEY and CDR2 SMNVEV (reference sequence). The CDR3 loop spans 14 amino acids. The CDR3: CASSTPDRVREQYF. The CDR3 region has the DNA TGTGCCAGCAGTACTCCGGACAGGGTACGCGAGCAGTACTTC.

The table lists this clone with a few counts. J is TRBJ2-3 and V is TRBV29-1; 8 bases map to TRBD2. The J segment lost 3 bases and the V segment lost 0 bases, leaving 5 bases of the junction unmatched. There are 15 residues in the CDR3. Germline V gene data show CDR1 as SQVTM and CDR2 as ANQGSEA. The CDR3 here is CSVEDHAGGTDTQYF. CDR3 DNA sequence: TGCAGCGTTGAAGATCACGCGGGAGGAACAGATACGCAGTATTTT.

The genes are TRBV6-5 and TRBJ2-7, with a weak D call TRBD1 (6 bases). CDR3 size: 13 residues. V was cut by 6 bases and J by 6 bases, with 15 bases left in between. CDR1 and CDR2 (germline): MNHEY, SVGAGI. CDR3 DNA: TGTGCCAGCAGGACAGGTTCTGCCCGCGAGCAGTACTTC. This gives the protein CASRTGSAREQYF.

This clone was seen a few times. The chain has TRBV5-4 and TRBJ2-1, with a weak D call TRBD2 (5 bases). CDR1 and CDR2 (germline): SGHNT, YYREEE (reference sequence). CDR3 length equals 14 residues. Trimming removed 0 bases at V and 8 bases at J, with 12 bases between. CDR3 coding DNA: TGTGCCAGCAGCTTGGGAGGGAATAACGATGAGCAGTTCTTC. Protein sequence: CASSLGGNNDEQFF. The full variable domain, in which reference TRBV5-4 and TRBJ2-1 provide the parts outside the CDR3, is ETGVTQSPTHLIKTRGQQVTLRCSSQSGHNTVSWYQQALGQGPQFIFQYYREEENGRGNFPPRFSGLQFPNYSSELNVNALELDDSALYLCASSLGGNNDEQFFGPGTRLTVL.

The chain is built from TRBV18 and TRBJ2-1, with 10 bases identical to TRBD1. V shed 4 bases and J 3 bases; nucleotides not matched to a gene: 3. The CDR3 spans 15 residues. Germline V CDR1 and CDR2: KGHSH, LQKENI. DNA for the CDR3: TGTGCCAGCTCACGGGGGACAGGGGACTACAATGAGCAGTTCTTC. Residues: CASSRGTGDYNEQFF. Full variable domain (remainder filled in from reference TRBV18 and TRBJ2-1): NAGVMQNPRHLVRRRGQEARLRCSPMKGHSHVYWYRQLPEEGLKFMVYLQKENIIDESGMPKERFSAEFPKEGPSILRIQQVVRGDSAAYFCASSRGTGDYNEQFFGPGTRLTVL.

In its sample, this clone was seen a few times. At one end the junction does not follow the germline gene, possibly because of a read error. The chain uses TRBV7-9 and TRBJ2-7, with TRBD1 as a possible D gene (6 bases). The CDR3 totals 12 residues. Germline CDR1 is SEHNR and CDR2 is FQNEAQ (reference sequence). The chain's CDR3 is CSSRGQTYEQYF. CDR3 in DNA: TGTTCCAGCAGGGGACAAACCTACGAGCAGTACTTC.